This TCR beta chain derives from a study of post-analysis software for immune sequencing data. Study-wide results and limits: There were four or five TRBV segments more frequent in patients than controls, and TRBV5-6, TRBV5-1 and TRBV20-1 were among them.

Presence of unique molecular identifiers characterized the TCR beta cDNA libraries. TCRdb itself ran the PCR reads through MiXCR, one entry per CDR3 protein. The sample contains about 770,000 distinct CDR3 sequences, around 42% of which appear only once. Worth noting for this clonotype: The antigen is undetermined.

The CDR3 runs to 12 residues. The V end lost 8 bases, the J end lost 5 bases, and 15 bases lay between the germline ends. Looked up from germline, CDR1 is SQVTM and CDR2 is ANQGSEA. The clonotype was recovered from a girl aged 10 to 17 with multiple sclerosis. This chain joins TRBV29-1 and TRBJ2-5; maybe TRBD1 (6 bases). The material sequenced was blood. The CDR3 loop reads CSSQGLGETQYF. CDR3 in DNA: TGCAGCTCACAGGGTCTGGGGGAGACCCAGTACTTC.